Below are 22 T cell receptor beta chains sequenced from a single sample in a study of early T cells in non-severe SARS-CoV-2 infection. TCRdb itself ran the 5' RACE reads through MiXCR, one entry per CDR3 protein. The sample has some 91,000 distinct CDR3 sequences; approximately 15% are singletons. Sample: whole blood. Receptor source: an adult who was a healthcare worker with PCR-confirmed SARS-CoV-2 infection or an uninfected control (not recorded which).

This clonotype came up a few times. J is TRBJ2-7 and V is TRBV27, with D maybe TRBD2 (5 bases). This CDR3 is 14 amino acids long. Trimming cost V 6 bases and J 5 bases, with 17 bases left between them. The germline V gene has CDR1 MNHEY and CDR2 SMNVEV (reference sequence). CDR3 nucleotides: TGTGCCAGCAGCGCTAGTAGGAGGCTTAACGAGCAGTACTTC. The encoded protein is CASSASRRLNEQYF.

In its sample, this clonotype was seen a few times. The rearrangement links TRBV6-1 to TRBJ1-2; D possibly corresponds to TRBD1 (5 bases). Trimming cost V 6 bases and J 6 bases, with 20 bases left between them. The CDR3 is made up of 15 amino acids. CDR1 is MNHNS, CDR2 SASEGT, per germline. This CDR3 is CASRGPIDRAHGYTF. As DNA, the CDR3 is TGTGCCAGCAGGGGACCTATTGACCGAGCTCATGGCTACACCTTC.

The chain joins TRBV30 to TRBJ2-2, with D possibly being TRBD1 (6 bases). Trimming pared 3 bases from V and 1 base from J, leaving 6 bases between. This CDR3 region has 13 residues. Germline CDR1 reads GTSNPN; CDR2 reads SVGIG (reference sequence). CDR3 bases: TGTGCCTGGAGCAGGGGGAACACCGGGGAGCTGTTTTTT. It yields the protein CAWSRGNTGELFF.

This rearrangement joins TRBV5-5 to TRBJ2-3; D possibly corresponds to TRBD1 (6 bases). The germline V gene encodes CDR1 SGHKS and CDR2 YYEKEE (reference sequence). Trimming took 1 base from V and 2 from J, leaving 17 bases between them. This CDR3 spans 17 amino acids. The CDR3 DNA follows: TGTGCCAGCAGCTTGTTGGGGGCCCTTGATGTCACAGATACGCAGTATTTT. It encodes CASSLLGALDVTDTQYF. The full variable domain, rest sourced from reference TRBV5-5 and TRBJ2-3, is DAGVTQSPTHLIKTRGQQVTLRCSPISGHKSVSWYQQVLGQGPQFIFQYYEKEERGRGNFPDRFSARQFPNYSSELNVNALLLGDSALYLCASSLLGALDVTDTQYFGPGTRLTVL.

The gene calls are TRBV29-1 and TRBJ2-7, with a possible D match to TRBD2 (5 bases). Trimming removed 6 bases from V and 7 bases from J, with 19 bases in between. The CDR3 totals 13 residues. Germline loops: CDR1 SQVTM, CDR2 ANQGSEA. The CDR3 region is CSVARGSRLEQYF. Written as DNA, the CDR3 is TGCAGCGTCGCCCGGGGTAGCAGGCTTGAGCAGTACTTC.

CDR3 DNA: TGTGCCAGCAGCTTATACGGGACTCAAGAGACCCAGTACTTC. It encodes CASSLYGTQETQYF. The rearrangement uses TRBV7-9 and TRBJ2-5, with a possible D match to TRBD2 (6 bases). The CDR3 has 14 residues. With 2 bases removed from V and 2 bases from J, the gap between germline ends came to 9 bases. CDR1 and CDR2 (germline): SEHNR, FQNEAQ (reference sequence).

In this sample, this clonotype turned up a few times. The rearrangement links TRBV12-3 or TRBV12-4 to TRBJ2-7, with 8 positions matching TRBD2. V was clipped by 7 bases and J by 3 bases; unmatched bases: 11. This CDR3 contains 15 residues. The CDR3 sequence: CASTLGGLGNYEQYF. The CDR3 DNA sequence: TGTGCCAGCACCCTCGGGGGACTAGGGAACTACGAGCAGTACTTC.

The chain employs TRBV11-3 and TRBJ2-1, with TRBD1 identical over 10 bases. This CDR3 has 15 residues. CDR1 and CDR2 (germline): SGHNT, YENEEA. Trimming took 4 bases from V and 3 from J; bases not matched to a gene: 3. CDR3 residues: CASSSRTGGYNEQFF. In DNA, the CDR3 is TGTGCCAGCAGCTCGCGGACAGGGGGCTACAATGAGCAGTTCTTC. Full variable domain (missing parts from reference TRBV11-3 and TRBJ2-1): EAGVVQSPRYKIIEKKQPVAFWCNPISGHNTLYWYLQNLGQGPELLIRYENEEAVDDSQLPKDRFSAERLKGVDSTLKIQPAELGDSAVYLCASSSRTGGYNEQFFGPGTRLTVL.

In its sample, this clonotype was seen a few times. The chain is built from TRBV24-1 and TRBJ2-6, with D uncertain. V lost 2 bases, J lost 2 bases, and 9 bases lay in between. The germline V gene has CDR1 KGHDR and CDR2 SFDVKD. The CDR3 contains 16 residues. The CDR3 nucleotides are TGTGCCACCAGTGATTCCGACCAGGCTGGGGCCAACGTCCTGACTTTC. Its translation: CATSDSDQAGANVLTF.

The V gene is TRBV4-3, the J gene TRBJ2-2; D not resolved. The CDR3 contains 17 residues. Germline V gives CDR1 LGHNA, CDR2 YSLEER. The V end was cut by 0 bases, the J end by 3 bases, with 14 bases between. Here the CDR3 reads CASSQEYLRRYTGELFF. CDR3 nucleotides: TGCGCCAGCAGCCAAGAATACCTTAGGAGATACACCGGGGAGCTGTTTTTT.

This clonotype was found a few times. This chain connects TRBV5-5 to TRBJ1-1; 7 nucleotides align to TRBD1. The CDR3 has 13 residues. Germline values: CDR1 SGHKS, CDR2 YYEKEE (reference sequence). Losses at the gene ends were 6 bases for V and 3 bases for J; bases not matched to a gene: 5. CDR3 DNA sequence: TGTGCCAGCATTCCCGGGACAGACACTGAAGCTTTCTTT. It yields the protein CASIPGTDTEAFF.

The chain is built from TRBV7-9 and TRBJ2-1; TRBD2 matches 7 bases. There are 16 residues in the CDR3. Germline values: CDR1 SEHNR, CDR2 FQNEAQ (reference sequence). With V trimmed by 5 bases and J by 3 bases, 10 bases remained unmatched. CDR3 in DNA: TGTGCCAGCAGCCCCCTGCGGGAGCCCCACTACAATGAGCAGTTCTTC. This encodes CASSPLREPHYNEQFF.

By share of the sample, this clonotype is medium-sized. V and J are TRBV19 and TRBJ2-5, with TRBD2 identical over 14 bases. Trimming at V came to 4 bases and at J to 4 bases, leaving 2 bases not matched to a gene. The CDR3 totals 15 residues. Germline CDR1 is LNHDA and CDR2 is SQIVND (reference sequence). CDR3 amino acids: CASSRGTSGRETQYF. The DNA for the CDR3 is TGTGCCAGTAGTAGGGGGACTAGCGGGAGAGAGACCCAGTACTTC.

The chain recombines TRBV27 with TRBJ2-7; D remains unclear. The V and J ends lost 7 bases and 4 bases respectively, with 8 bases between them. The length of the CDR3 is 11 residues. CDR1 and CDR2 from the germline V gene are MNHEY and SMNVEV (reference sequence). For the CDR3, the DNA is TGTGCCAGCATGTCTCAGTACGAGCAGTACTTC. This gives the protein CASMSQYEQYF.

This clonotype was recorded many times. This chain uses TRBV2 with TRBJ2-1, with D possibly being TRBD2 (6 bases). Trimming took off 5 bases at V and 5 bases at J, with 16 bases between the two ends. The CDR3 has 15 residues. Germline V gene data show CDR1 as SNHLY and CDR2 as FYNNEI. The CDR3 loop reads CASSPLAGIHNEQFF. CDR3 nucleotide sequence: TGTGCCAGCAGTCCACTCGCGGGGATTCACAATGAGCAGTTCTTC. Supplemented by reference TRBV2 and TRBJ2-1, the full variable domain reads EPEVTQTPSHQVTQMGQEVILRCVPISNHLYFYWYRQILGQKVEFLVSFYNNEISEKSEIFDDQFSVERPDGSNFTLKIRSTKLEDSAMYFCASSPLAGIHNEQFFGPGTRLTVL.

This clonotype has at least ten counts. V is TRBV20-1 and J is TRBJ2-1, with D maybe TRBD2 (5 bases). Germline CDR1 is DFQATT and CDR2 is SNEGSKA (reference sequence). V was shortened by 7 bases and J by 7 bases, with 8 bases between the two germline ends. CDR3 size: 10 residues. This chain's CDR3 is CSDRGNEQFF. The CDR3 region has the DNA TGCAGTGACCGGGGAAATGAGCAGTTCTTC.

This clonotype was counted only a few times. The rearrangement joins TRBV15 to TRBJ1-4; TRBD1 is a possible D gene (6 bases). Trimming stripped 1 base from V and 3 bases from J, with 12 bases between. Germline lookup yields CDR1 LNHNV and CDR2 YYDKDF (reference sequence). This CDR3 has 16 residues. CDR3 in DNA: TGTGCCACCAGCAGAGGACAGGCCGCCTCTAATGAAAAACTGTTTTTT. Translated: CATSRGQAASNEKLFF.

The chain links TRBV27 to TRBJ2-1; 7 nucleotides match TRBD1. Germline V gene lookup returns CDR1 MNHEY and CDR2 SMNVEV (reference sequence). With 7 bases clipped from V and 0 bases from J, the junction kept 3 bases outside the gene matches. This CDR3 comprises 14 residues. This chain's CDR3 is CASKRDSSYNEQFF. The CDR3, as DNA: TGTGCCAGCAAAAGGGACAGCTCCTACAATGAGCAGTTCTTC.

This clonotype was detected ten times or more. This rearrangement joins TRBV9 to TRBJ1-5; D is perhaps TRBD1 (6 bases). There are 14 residues in the CDR3. V dropped 3 bases and J dropped 6 bases, with 13 bases sitting between them. The V gene's germline CDR1 is SGDLS and CDR2 YYNGEE. The CDR3 DNA reads as TGTGCCAGCAGCGCACCAGGGGTCGGTCAGCCCCAGCATTTT. Encoded protein: CASSAPGVGQPQHF.

This clonotype has only a few counts. The chain carries TRBV14 and TRBJ2-1; maybe TRBD2 (5 bases). Germline V gene lookup returns CDR1 SGHDN and CDR2 FVKESK. Trimming removed 4 bases from V and 8 bases from J, with 12 bases in between. There are 13 residues in the CDR3. CDR3 sequence: CASSPRLRDEQFF. CDR3 bases: TGTGCCAGCAGCCCCCGACTAAGAGATGAGCAGTTCTTC.

This clonotype was recorded a few times. The rearrangement joins TRBV18 to TRBJ2-6, with D perhaps TRBD1 or TRBD2 (5 bases each). This CDR3 is built from 18 residues. Germline V gives CDR1 KGHSH, CDR2 LQKENI. Trimming cost V 2 bases and J 0 bases, with 14 bases left between them. Written as DNA, the CDR3 is TGTGCCAGCTCACCATTCTCCGGGACCTACTCTGGGGCCAACGTCCTGACTTTC. Amino acids: CASSPFSGTYSGANVLTF.

This clonotype showed up just a few times. The rearrangement links TRBV29-1 to TRBJ1-1; TRBD1 is a possible D gene (5 bases). V lost 6 bases and J 6 bases, leaving 8 bases between the germline ends. Germline V gene data show CDR1 as SQVTM and CDR2 as ANQGSEA. This CDR3 has 10 residues. CDR3 in DNA: TGCAGCGTCAGGGAGGCTGAAGCTTTCTTT. Its protein is CSVREAEAFF.